The T cell receptor (beta chain) described here comes from a study of CD8+ T cells in alopecia areata. Described treatment: oral pan-JAK inhibitor, 5-10 mg twice daily. The V and J ends lost 8 bases and 2 bases, in that order; junction bases with no gene match: 9. The CDR3 has 15 amino acids. Germline lookup yields CDR1 SGHRS and CDR2 YFSETQ. Extraction of RNA preceded its reverse transcription into cDNA, which served as the sequencing template. The data were produced by immunoSEQ multiplex PCR, yet TCRdb's version contains in-frame clones alone and is incomplete. The sample has about 210,000 clones, 66% seen once.

V gene TRBV5-1 combines with J gene TRBJ2-2; 7 bases match TRBD1. Material: CD4+ T cells sorted from blood, obtained at week 44, from a patient treated with tofacitinib. The TCR sequence derives from a human donor with alopecia areata. The CDR3 sequence: CASEYGTANTGELFF. In nucleotides, the CDR3 is TGCGCCAGTGAATACGGGACAGCTAACACCGGGGAGCTGTTTTTT.